The rows below give T cell receptor beta chains drawn from one sample of a study of blood T cell repertoires in COVID-19. Data came from immunoSEQ multiplex PCR; TCRdb stores just in-frame clones and leaves some out. The repertoire holds 250,000 to 300,000 clones, with 89% as singletons. The sequenced material came from peripheral blood. These receptors originate from a man aged 50-59 years with acute or convalescent COVID-19. CDR3s include the opening cysteine and the closing phenylalanine or tryptophan.

v_call: TRBV9; j_call: TRBJ2-2; cdr3_aa: CASSDDTTNTGELFF
v_call: TRBV3-1/TRBV3-2; j_call: TRBJ2-7; cdr3_aa: CASSHPGSYEQYF
v_call: TRBV10-2; j_call: TRBJ1-5; cdr3_aa: CASRGTGGADQPQHF
v_call: TRBV30; j_call: TRBJ2-5; cdr3_aa: CAWTAGGVGGRETQYF
v_call: TRBV4-1; j_call: TRBJ2-5; cdr3_aa: CASSHPAGEDFGTQYF
v_call: TRBV23-1; j_call: TRBJ1-5; cdr3_aa: CASGNRVGQPQHF
v_call: TRBV5-1; j_call: TRBJ2-7; cdr3_aa: CASSLPNSGGADEQYF
v_call: TRBV18; j_call: TRBJ2-7; cdr3_aa: CASSPVGGGLYEQYF
v_call: TRBV3-1/TRBV3-2; j_call: TRBJ2-3; cdr3_aa: CASSQKTGRHTDTQYF
v_call: TRBV5-4; j_call: TRBJ1-5; cdr3_aa: CASSLAGVNQPQHF
v_call: TRBV6-5; j_call: TRBJ1-1; cdr3_aa: CASRGRDSNTEAFF
v_call: TRBV27; j_call: TRBJ1-1; cdr3_aa: CASSYIASGDTEAFF
v_call: TRBV6-1; j_call: TRBJ2-3; cdr3_aa: CASSGTTGVSTDTQYF
v_call: TRBV5-1; j_call: TRBJ2-3; cdr3_aa: CASSSLLRGSTDTQYF
v_call: TRBV10-3; j_call: TRBJ2-5; cdr3_aa: CAIKGTSGVLQETQYF
v_call: TRBV9; j_call: TRBJ2-1; cdr3_aa: CASSVQSYNEQFF
v_call: TRBV7-3; j_call: TRBJ1-1; cdr3_aa: CASSLLAGQGAFF
v_call: TRBV5-1; j_call: TRBJ2-5; cdr3_aa: CASSLGRGYQETQYF
v_call: TRBV7-9; j_call: TRBJ1-2; cdr3_aa: CASSPPAAQGVGGYTF
v_call: TRBV12-3/TRBV12-4; j_call: TRBJ1-2; cdr3_aa: CASILQGNYGYTF
v_call: TRBV9; j_call: TRBJ1-5; cdr3_aa: CASSHGGSSNQPQHF
v_call: TRBV12-3/TRBV12-4; j_call: TRBJ1-1; cdr3_aa: CASSSTAEAFF
v_call: TRBV25-1; j_call: TRBJ2-7; cdr3_aa: CASSAAGGITYEQYF
v_call: TRBV6-5; j_call: TRBJ2-2; cdr3_aa: CASPRERRNTGELFF
v_call: TRBV27; j_call: TRBJ2-5; cdr3_aa: CASRSNQETQYF
v_call: TRBV5-1; j_call: TRBJ1-2; cdr3_aa: CASSLSGDYGYTF
v_call: TRBV5-6; j_call: TRBJ1-1; cdr3_aa: CASSTRQGLTEAFF
v_call: TRBV19; j_call: TRBJ1-6; cdr3_aa: CASSLPRTTYNSPLHF
v_call: TRBV6-5; j_call: TRBJ1-1; cdr3_aa: CASIGAYTEAFF
v_call: TRBV7-6; j_call: TRBJ2-7; cdr3_aa: CASSSDRPPYEQYF
v_call: TRBV19; j_call: TRBJ2-1; cdr3_aa: CASSSGLANNEQFF
v_call: TRBV6-5; j_call: TRBJ1-1; cdr3_aa: CASRGQWGTEAFF
v_call: TRBV2; j_call: TRBJ2-2; cdr3_aa: CASSDLGAMAGELFF
v_call: TRBV27; j_call: TRBJ2-5; cdr3_aa: CASSSQGGETQYF
v_call: TRBV5-6; j_call: TRBJ1-5; cdr3_aa: CASSRPGQGKPQHF
v_call: TRBV4-1; j_call: TRBJ1-2; cdr3_aa: CASSLGQATTNYGYTF